Included here is one T cell receptor beta chain sequence, with context. Its antigen remains unidentified. This sample stems from a study of T cell repertoires in cytomegalovirus infection. Study context: CMV infection plus the matching HLA type was flagged by public TCR beta signatures.

CDR1 and CDR2 from the germline V gene are WSHSY and SAAADI. V dropped 2 bases and J dropped 7 bases, with 8 bases sitting between them. The CDR3 is made up of 12 amino acids. MiXCR, run by TCRdb on the reads, gives a single entry per CDR3 protein. Of tens of thousands of distinct CDR3 sequences in the sample, roughly a quarter are singletons; the top ten hold roughly 50%. The receptor's source is a human donor in good health (CMV status not recorded). Some clones in this sample may be carry-over from other donors' samples. The specimen comprised CD8+ T cells from cultured PBMCs, sampled from culture after CMV antigen stimulation. The chain is built from TRBV10-2 and TRBJ1-1; the D is unclear. CDR3 sequence reads: CASSEPGSEAFF. The CDR3 DNA is TGCGCCAGCAGTGAGCCCGGGAGTGAAGCTTTCTTT.